Reported below is one T cell receptor (beta chain). This sample was taken from a study of blood T cell repertoires in COVID-19. Study summary: Sites in the United States, Italy and Spain provided acute and convalescent COVID-19 samples. PBMCs, B-cell-depleted T cells, or T cells provided the cDNA or gDNA that made up the material.

Germline V gene sequence: CDR1 SGHNT, CDR2 YENEEA. This CDR3 is built from 14 residues. V was shortened by 5 bases and J by 5 bases, with 15 bases between the two germline ends. In the original analysis: Reference gene primer amplification gave estimated nucleated cell counts. Sequencing was performed with immunoSEQ multiplex PCR; in TCRdb, only in-frame clones are kept and a portion is missing. The V and J calls and clone size were taken over from that table, and D and trimming were inferred from the DNA. The sample has about 150,000 clones; around 86% are singletons. This chain joins TRBV11-3 and TRBJ2-5, with a tentative D call TRBD2 (6 bases). The TCR was taken from a man aged 65-85 years who had recovered from COVID-19. The specimen was peripheral blood. CDR3: CASSRGLAGETQYF. The CDR3 DNA reads as TGTGCCAGCAGCAGGGGACTGGCCGGGGAGACCCAGTACTTC.